Listed below are T cell receptor beta chains from one sample, sequenced in a study of cytotoxic CD8 clonotypes in ibrutinib-treated CLL. Here immunoSEQ multiplex PCR was the method, and the copy in TCRdb shows in-frame clones only, minus some. The table records a few hundred thousand clones, around 66% of them present only once. Sequenced material: PBMCs, taken after 36 months of ibrutinib treatment. These receptors originate from a human donor with chronic lymphocytic leukemia. Each CDR3 is given with its conserved first and last residue. The D gene is left open where the match is weak. Clone size is given for some rows only: seen once, a few or many times, or a class if the clone is expanded.

J: TRBJ1-2; D: NA; V: TRBV19; size: once; CDR3: CASSGVFSIYGYTF; DNA: TGTGCCAGTTCAGGAGTTTTTTCCATCTATGGCTACACCTTC
J: TRBJ1-5; D: NA; V: TRBV29-1; size: NA; CDR3: CSVEADSSGGPQHF; DNA: TGCAGCGTTGAGGCGGACAGCTCGGGTGGACCCCAGCATTTT
J: TRBJ1-6; D: NA; V: TRBV13; size: NA; CDR3: CASSLELSRAGAYSPLHF; DNA: TGTGCCAGCAGCTTAGAGTTAAGTAGGGCAGGGGCCTATTCACCCCTCCACTTT
J: TRBJ2-1; D: NA; V: TRBV28; size: NA; CDR3: CASSLFRYEQFF; DNA: TGTGCCAGCAGTTTATTCCGGTATGAGCAGTTCTTC
J: TRBJ1-2; D: TRBD1; V: TRBV9; size: NA; CDR3: CASSSGDRGWNYGYTF; DNA: TGTGCCAGCAGCTCCGGAGACAGGGGCTGGAACTATGGCTACACCTTC
J: TRBJ1-2; D: NA; V: TRBV2; size: NA; CDR3: CASSESVAGYGYTF; DNA: TGTGCCAGCAGTGAATCGGTGGCGGGGTATGGCTACACCTTC
J: TRBJ2-1; D: TRBD2; V: TRBV5-4; size: once; CDR3: CASNPGLASNEQFF; DNA: TGTGCCAGCAACCCGGGACTAGCGTCAAATGAGCAGTTCTTC
J: TRBJ2-7; D: TRBD1; V: TRBV27; size: once; CDR3: CASRGQGSYEQYF; DNA: TGTGCCAGCAGGGGACAGGGGAGCTACGAGCAGTACTTC
J: TRBJ2-1; D: NA; V: TRBV7-2; size: NA; CDR3: CASSLLSVGYNEQFF; DNA: TGTGCCAGCAGCCTCCTTAGCGTCGGGTACAATGAGCAGTTCTTC
J: TRBJ1-1; D: TRBD1; V: TRBV9; size: NA; CDR3: CASSVAGTGGASDTEAFF; DNA: TGTGCCAGCAGCGTAGCGGGGACAGGGGGCGCCTCGGACACTGAAGCTTTCTTT
J: TRBJ1-1; D: NA; V: TRBV7-6; size: NA; CDR3: CASSLIGNTEAFF; DNA: TGTGCCAGCAGCTTAATAGGGAACACTGAAGCTTTCTTT
J: TRBJ2-1; D: NA; V: TRBV5-1; size: NA; CDR3: CASSLDPFTSYEQFF; DNA: TGCGCCAGCAGCTTGGATCCCTTCACAAGTTATGAGCAGTTCTTC
J: TRBJ1-5; D: NA; V: TRBV5-1; size: NA; CDR3: CASSFDRGQPQHF; DNA: TGCGCCAGCAGCTTCGACCGGGGTCAGCCCCAGCATTTT
J: TRBJ2-7; D: NA; V: TRBV15; size: NA; CDR3: CATSRERFEQYF; DNA: TGTGCCACCAGCAGAGAAAGATTCGAGCAGTACTTC
J: TRBJ1-2; D: NA; V: TRBV7-8; size: few; CDR3: CASSLVGQGYTF; DNA: TGTGCCAGCAGCTTAGTGGGGCAGGGCTACACCTTC
J: TRBJ2-3; D: NA; V: TRBV28; size: NA; CDR3: CASSLPRAPGGADTQYF; DNA: TGTGCCAGCAGTTTACCCCGGGCCCCCGGTGGTGCAGATACGCAGTATTTT
J: TRBJ2-1; D: TRBD2; V: TRBV7-2; size: NA; CDR3: CASSSLAGDQFF; DNA: TGTGCCAGCAGCTCCCTAGCGGGAGACCAGTTCTTC
J: TRBJ1-2; D: NA; V: TRBV15; size: NA; CDR3: CATSRYSEAAYGYTF; DNA: TGTGCCACCAGCAGATACAGCGAGGCAGCCTATGGCTACACCTTC
J: TRBJ2-3; D: TRBD1; V: TRBV9; size: NA; CDR3: CASSPYATGTDTQYF; DNA: TGTGCCAGCAGCCCTTACGCGACAGGGACAGATACGCAGTATTTT
J: TRBJ1-6; D: NA; V: TRBV27; size: NA; CDR3: CASSFRGRRTNSPLHF; DNA: TGTGCCAGCAGTTTCAGGGGCAGGAGGACTAATTCACCCCTCCACTTT
J: TRBJ1-2; D: NA; V: TRBV6-5; size: NA; CDR3: CASSGPVGYGYTF; DNA: TGTGCCAGCAGCGGGCCGGTAGGCTATGGCTACACCTTC
J: TRBJ2-5; D: NA; V: TRBV10-2; size: NA; CDR3: CASSEIAETQYF; DNA: TGCGCCAGCAGTGAAATAGCGGAGACCCAGTACTTC
J: TRBJ2-3; D: NA; V: TRBV5-1; size: NA; CDR3: CASSLEGAQYF; DNA: TGCGCCAGCAGCTTGGAGGGGGCGCAGTATTTT
J: TRBJ2-5; D: NA; V: TRBV2; size: NA; CDR3: CASTWSPGETQYF; DNA: TGTGCCAGCACCTGGAGTCCGGGGGAGACCCAGTACTTC
J: TRBJ2-3; D: TRBD1; V: TRBV18; size: NA; CDR3: CASSPRDRGHLGTDTQYF; DNA: TGTGCCAGCTCACCGAGGGACAGGGGTCATCTTGGCACAGATACGCAGTATTTT
J: TRBJ2-1; D: NA; V: TRBV28; size: NA; CDR3: CASKGERLGRNEQFF; DNA: TGTGCCAGCAAGGGAGAGCGGCTGGGTCGGAATGAGCAGTTCTTC
J: TRBJ2-3; D: NA; V: TRBV7-3; size: NA; CDR3: CASSPYTIDTQYF; DNA: TGTGCCAGCAGCCCTTACACCATCGATACGCAGTATTTT
J: TRBJ2-7; D: NA; V: TRBV27; size: NA; CDR3: CASSLGTGPYEQYF; DNA: TGTGCCAGCAGTTTGGGGACGGGGCCTTACGAGCAGTACTTC
J: TRBJ2-7; D: NA; V: TRBV7-2; size: NA; CDR3: CASSLGPQKSSYEQYF; DNA: TGTGCCAGCAGCTTAGGGCCTCAAAAGAGCTCCTACGAGCAGTACTTC
J: TRBJ2-2; D: NA; V: TRBV9; size: once; CDR3: CASSVAANTGELFF; DNA: TGTGCCAGCAGCGTAGCCGCGAACACCGGGGAGCTGTTTTTT
J: TRBJ2-5; D: NA; V: TRBV7-9; size: NA; CDR3: CASINRDGQETQYF; DNA: TGTGCCAGCATCAACCGCGACGGACAAGAGACCCAGTACTTC
J: TRBJ1-1; D: NA; V: TRBV19; size: NA; CDR3: CASKSIVKAFF; DNA: TGTGCCAGTAAATCAATAGTGAAAGCTTTCTTT
J: TRBJ2-2; D: TRBD2; V: TRBV29-1; size: once; CDR3: CSVEEVAGGPENTGELFF; DNA: TGCAGCGTTGAAGAAGTGGCGGGAGGGCCGGAGAACACCGGGGAGCTGTTTTTT
J: TRBJ2-7; D: NA; V: TRBV25-1; size: once; CDR3: CASSESGAPYEQYF; DNA: TGTGCCAGCAGTGAATCGGGGGCACCCTACGAGCAGTACTTC
J: TRBJ2-1; D: NA; V: TRBV6-5; size: NA; CDR3: CASSRTVYNEQFF; DNA: TGTGCCAGCAGCCGGACAGTCTACAATGAGCAGTTCTTC
J: TRBJ1-2; D: NA; V: TRBV7-2; size: NA; CDR3: CASSLVYRMTASDAYTF; DNA: TGTGCCAGCAGCTTAGTATACCGAATGACAGCGTCTGACGCCTACACCTTC
J: TRBJ2-7; D: NA; V: TRBV18; size: NA; CDR3: CASSPWGHPSYEQYF; DNA: TGTGCCAGCTCACCGTGGGGACACCCCTCCTACGAGCAGTACTTC